The 17 T cell receptor beta chains reported below all come from one sample, sequenced in a study of blood T cell repertoires in COVID-19. Clones were read by immunoSEQ multiplex PCR, and TCRdb kept only the in-frame ones, dropping some. Seen here are 150,000 to 200,000 clones, just over 85% observed once, and the top ten hold roughly 8.6%. Sample: peripheral blood. These receptors were taken from a man aged 55 to 70 with acute or convalescent COVID-19.

V and J are TRBV14 and TRBJ2-5, with D unclear. The germline V gene has CDR1 SGHDN and CDR2 FVKESK. Trimming removed 1 base from V and 4 bases from J, with 7 bases in between. The CDR3 extends over 13 amino acids. The CDR3 DNA sequence: TGTGCCAGCAGCCAAGCCCTTAGAGAGACCCAGTACTTC. This encodes CASSQALRETQYF.

This chain links TRBV6-5 with TRBJ2-7, with 9 nucleotides matching TRBD1. V gave up 6 bases and J gave up 2 bases; unmatched junction bases: 2. Germline CDR1 is MNHEY and CDR2 is SVGAGI. The CDR3 runs to 13 residues. Here the CDR3 DNA reads TGTGCCAGCAGGGGGACAGGGACCTACGAGCAGTACTTC. Translated: CASRGTGTYEQYF.

This chain joins TRBV6-5 and TRBJ1-1; D is ambiguous. Germline lookup yields CDR1 MNHEY and CDR2 SVGAGI. This CDR3 comprises 15 residues. V lost 4 bases and J lost 1, with 13 bases in between. In DNA form, the CDR3 reads TGTGCCAGCAGTTCCCCGGCACTAAAGAACACTGAAGCTTTCTTT. Protein: CASSSPALKNTEAFF.

V and J are TRBV4-2 and TRBJ2-6; 10 nucleotides line up with TRBD1. The CDR3 totals 19 residues. With V trimmed by 2 bases and J by 4 bases, 11 bases remained unmatched. Per the germline V gene, CDR1 is LGHNA and CDR2 is YNFKEQ. DNA for the CDR3: TGTGCCAGCAGCCAAACGTGGAGACAGGGGGCGCGGGGGGCCAACGTCCTGACTTTC. Its protein product is CASSQTWRQGARGANVLTF.

The V and J genes are TRBV29-1 and TRBJ2-5, with D possibly matching TRBD1 (5 bases). V was trimmed by 0 bases and J by 5 bases, leaving 13 bases between them. CDR3 length: 14 amino acids. Per the germline V gene, CDR1 is SQVTM and CDR2 is ANQGSEA. CDR3 in DNA: TGCAGCGTTGAAGATGGGGCAGGGCTGGAGACCCAGTACTTC. It yields the protein CSVEDGAGLETQYF.

The chain has TRBV19 and TRBJ2-1, with TRBD2 matching 7 bases. CDR3 length equals 14 residues. The germline gives CDR1 LNHDA, CDR2 SQIVND (reference sequence). V dropped 5 bases and J dropped 5; count of bases not matched to a gene: 6. The CDR3 DNA reads TGTGCCAGTAGTCGGCGGGAGATCCACAATGAGCAGTTCTTC. Translated, it gives CASSRREIHNEQFF.

The chain links TRBV28 to TRBJ1-1; D gene uncertain. The ends were cut back, 2 bases at V and 4 bases at J, with 8 bases in the middle. The germline V gene has CDR1 MDHEN and CDR2 SYDVKM. The CDR3 has 13 amino acids. The CDR3 is CASSLEGGTEAFF. In DNA form, the CDR3 reads TGTGCCAGCAGTTTAGAGGGAGGCACTGAAGCTTTCTTT.

The chain joins TRBV24-1 to TRBJ2-2; 8 bases are a match to TRBD1. The CDR3 runs to 15 residues. J gave up 5 bases and V 6 bases, and 7 bases lay outside the gene matches. Germline V lookup: CDR1 KGHDR, CDR2 SFDVKD. The DNA of the CDR3 is TGTGCCACCAGTCGGCGGACAGGGCGAACCGGGGAGCTGTTTTTT. Amino acids: CATSRRTGRTGELFF.

The chain recombines TRBV24-1 with TRBJ2-1, with D possibly matching TRBD1 (5 bases). The CDR3 runs 12 residues. The V end was cut by 2 bases, the J end by 12 bases, with 10 bases between. Germline V gives CDR1 KGHDR, CDR2 SFDVKD. The CDR3 bases are TGTGCCACCAGTGATTACAGGCTTAGGCAGTTCTTC. Amino acid sequence: CATSDYRLRQFF.

The rearrangement links TRBV3-1 (or the pseudogene TRBV3-2) to TRBJ2-1; D perhaps matches TRBD2 (6 bases). Germline V CDR1 and CDR2: LGHDT, YNNKEL (reference sequence). The CDR3 runs to 15 residues. V dropped 0 bases and J dropped 2 bases, with 8 bases sitting between them. The CDR3 DNA reads as TGTGCCAGCAGCCAAGACGGACTACCCTACAATGAGCAGTTCTTC. Translating gives CASSQDGLPYNEQFF.

The chain couples TRBV18 to TRBJ2-2; no definite D call. In germline, CDR1 is KGHSH, CDR2 LQKENI. The CDR3 extends over 13 amino acids. The V end was cut by 3 bases, the J end by 1 base, with 3 bases between. Here the CDR3 DNA reads TGTGCCAGCTCACCCCAGAACACCGGGGAGCTGTTTTTT. This encodes CASSPQNTGELFF. The full variable domain, completed using reference TRBV18 and TRBJ2-2, is NAGVMQNPRHLVRRRGQEARLRCSPMKGHSHVYWYRQLPEEGLKFMVYLQKENIIDESGMPKERFSAEFPKEGPSILRIQQVVRGDSAAYFCASSPQNTGELFFGEGSRLTVL.

The chain is built from TRBV3-1 (or the pseudogene TRBV3-2) and TRBJ1-1; D possibly corresponds to TRBD1 (6 bases). Germline assignment: CDR1 LGHDT and CDR2 YNNKEL (reference sequence). V was shortened by 5 bases and J by 0 bases, with 7 bases between the two germline ends. CDR3 size: 13 residues. The CDR3 loop is CASSGQMNTEAFF. In DNA, the CDR3 is TGTGCCAGCAGCGGACAGATGAACACTGAAGCTTTCTTT.

This chain uses TRBV5-8 with TRBJ2-1; weak D call: TRBD1 (6 bases). Germline CDR1 and CDR2: SGHTS and YDEGEE. V was pared by 5 bases and J by 3 bases, with 15 bases between. This CDR3 region has 15 residues. CDR3 residues: CASRRDKTGYNEQFF. Written as DNA, the CDR3 is TGTGCCAGCAGAAGGGACAAAACCGGCTACAATGAGCAGTTCTTC.

The table lists this clone with a count of one. J is TRBJ1-1 and V is TRBV18, with a weak D call TRBD1 (6 bases). Germline CDR1 and CDR2: KGHSH and LQKENI. The CDR3 consists of 17 residues. Trimming removed 3 bases from V and 0 bases from J, with 17 bases in between. In DNA form, the CDR3 reads TGTGCCAGCTCACCGGCCCAGGGGTCCTATATGAACACTGAAGCTTTCTTT. Residues: CASSPAQGSYMNTEAFF. Full variable domain (remainder filled in from reference TRBV18 and TRBJ1-1): NAGVMQNPRHLVRRRGQEARLRCSPMKGHSHVYWYRQLPEEGLKFMVYLQKENIIDESGMPKERFSAEFPKEGPSILRIQQVVRGDSAAYFCASSPAQGSYMNTEAFFGQGTRLTVV.

In DNA, the CDR3 is TGTGCCAGCAGTTTAAAGAGGCAGGGGGACGAAAAACTGTTTTTT. This translates into CASSLKRQGDEKLFF. This rearrangement joins TRBV27 to TRBJ1-4; 7 bases are a match to TRBD1. This CDR3 spans 15 amino acids. J lost 8 bases, V lost 2 bases, and 8 bases had no gene match. Germline V gives CDR1 MNHEY, CDR2 SMNVEV (reference sequence).

V gene TRBV3-1 (or the pseudogene TRBV3-2) combines with J gene TRBJ2-1, with TRBD1 as a possible D gene (7 bases). The V end lost 4 bases, the J end lost 9 bases, and 22 bases lay between the germline ends. The CDR3 is 16 residues long. Germline CDR1 is LGHDT and CDR2 is YNNKEL (reference sequence). The CDR3 nucleotides read TGTGCCAGCAGCCCAGGGGGACTCTCACCTCCCGGTGAGCAGTTCTTC. Protein sequence: CASSPGGLSPPGEQFF.

The chain recombines TRBV6-5 with TRBJ1-5; D remains ambiguous. Trimming took off 4 bases at V and 5 bases at J, with 6 bases between the two ends. The CDR3 is 12 amino acids. Germline V CDR1 and CDR2: MNHEY, SVGAGI. DNA of the CDR3: TGTGCCAGCAGTTTTGGAGATCAGCCCCAGCATTTT. The encoded protein is CASSFGDQPQHF.